The 17 T cell receptor beta chains below come from one sample, sequenced in a study of blood T cell repertoires in COVID-19. Method: immunoSEQ multiplex PCR; TCRdb's copy keeps in-frame clones and lacks some. The repertoire includes under 200,000 clones, around 80% of them detected once, and 3.4% sits in the top ten. Sequencing was carried out using PBMCs or T cells enriched from blood (not recorded which). These receptor sequences come from a woman aged 60-75 years who had recovered from COVID-19.

The chain links TRBV27 to TRBJ2-1; 9 bases line up with TRBD2. J was trimmed by 5 bases and V by 2 bases; bases with no gene match: 4. Germline CDR1 is MNHEY and CDR2 is SMNVEV (reference sequence). This CDR3 has 15 amino acids. This CDR3 reads CASSLGSSGNNEQFF. Here the CDR3 DNA reads TGTGCCAGCAGTTTAGGGTCTAGCGGGAACAATGAGCAGTTCTTC.

This rearrangement joins TRBV12-5 to TRBJ1-1; no reliable D call. V gave up 0 bases and J gave up 6 bases, with 8 bases separating them. Germline values: CDR1 LGHNT, CDR2 FRNRAP. The CDR3 loop spans 13 amino acids. In DNA form, the CDR3 reads TGTGCTAGTGGTTTGGTAATGTCAGCTGAAGCTTTCTTT. Encoded protein: CASGLVMSAEAFF.

The chain carries TRBV10-3 and TRBJ2-5, with a tentative D call TRBD1 (5 bases). V was pared by 6 bases and J by 3 bases, with 17 bases between. CDR1 is ENHRY and CDR2 is SYGVKD in the germline V gene. The CDR3 runs 15 residues. CDR3 amino acids: CAIRTKRGREETQYF. The CDR3 DNA follows: TGTGCCATCAGGACGAAAAGGGGAAGAGAAGAGACCCAGTACTTC.

This chain connects TRBV7-2 to TRBJ2-3; TRBD1 matches 12 bases. The junction had 5 bases not matched to a gene; V was cut back by 2 bases and J by 5 bases. Germline assignment: CDR1 SGHTA and CDR2 FQGNSA. The CDR3 has 16 residues. The DNA of the CDR3 is TGTGCCAGCAGCTTACAGGGACAGGGGGCAGTAGATACGCAGTATTTT. The encoded protein is CASSLQGQGAVDTQYF.

The chain joins TRBV19 to TRBJ1-3; the D is unclear. Germline V gene lookup returns CDR1 LNHDA and CDR2 SQIVND (reference sequence). The CDR3 spans 13 residues. V dropped 3 bases and J dropped 3 bases, with 6 bases sitting between them. CDR3 nucleotide sequence: TGTGCCAGTAGTATCTCAGATGGAAACACCATATATTTT. Its translation: CASSISDGNTIYF.

This clone was seen once. V gene TRBV7-2 combines with J gene TRBJ2-7; TRBD1 matches at 8 bases. After removal of 1 base from V and 0 bases from J, the junction contained 2 bases not matched to a gene. The CDR3 extends over 15 amino acids. The V gene's germline CDR1 is SGHTA and CDR2 FQGNSA. The CDR3, as DNA: TGTGCCAGCAGCTTAGGGGACAGGCTCTCCTACGAGCAGTACTTC. Amino acids: CASSLGDRLSYEQYF.

CDR3 nucleotides: TGTGCCATCAGTGGGGGACAGGGTACCTATGGCTACACCTTC. Translation: CAISGGQGTYGYTF. The chain employs TRBV10-3 and TRBJ1-2; 9 nucleotides align to TRBD1. Germline V CDR1 and CDR2: ENHRY, SYGVKD. The CDR3 is 14 amino acids. V gave up 4 bases and J gave up 4 bases; unmatched junction bases: 4.

The chain recombines TRBV4-1 with TRBJ2-3, with a weak D call TRBD1 (6 bases). V lost 5 bases, J lost 0 bases, and 9 bases lay in between. The CDR3 extends over 14 amino acids. CDR1 and CDR2 (germline): MGHRA, YSYEKL. The CDR3 DNA follows: TGCGCCAGCAGCGACAGGAAGAGCACAGATACGCAGTATTTT. Translation gives CASSDRKSTDTQYF.

This clone was seen a handful of times. CDR3 nucleotides: TGTGCCAGCAGTTTCTACAGGGACCAGCCCCAGCATTTT. It is translated as CASSFYRDQPQHF. The chain joins TRBV27 to TRBJ1-5, with D maybe TRBD1 (6 bases). The germline V gene has CDR1 MNHEY and CDR2 SMNVEV (reference sequence). There are 13 residues in the CDR3. V gave up 3 bases and J gave up 7 bases, with 10 bases separating them.

This chain links TRBV3-1 (or the pseudogene TRBV3-2) with TRBJ1-1; 9 bases match TRBD1. The CDR3 consists of 14 residues. Germline trimming cut 4 bases from V and 7 bases from J; bases unmatched to any gene: 7. Per germline, CDR1 LGHDT and CDR2 YNNKEL (reference sequence). The CDR3 DNA follows: TGTGCCAGCAGCCCTATGGGACAGGGTGATGAAGCTTTCTTT. As protein: CASSPMGQGDEAFF.

This sequence joins TRBV7-9 and TRBJ1-6, with D unclear. The V and J ends lost 2 bases and 6 bases respectively, with 8 bases between them. From germline, CDR1 is SEHNR and CDR2 FQNEAQ (reference sequence). CDR3 length equals 14 residues. The CDR3 loop is CASSLQAFNSPLHF. In nucleotides, the CDR3 is TGTGCCAGCAGCTTACAGGCCTTTAATTCACCCCTCCACTTT.

The chain is built from TRBV7-2 and TRBJ2-3; 8 nucleotides line up with TRBD2. CDR1 and CDR2 (germline): SGHTA, FQGNSA. This CDR3 spans 16 amino acids. Trimming at V came to 0 bases and at J to 6 bases, leaving 8 bases not matched to a gene. The CDR3 spells CASSLAPAGGTDTQYF. In DNA form, the CDR3 reads TGTGCCAGCAGCTTAGCGCCGGCGGGGGGAACGGATACGCAGTATTTT.

The chain links TRBV4-1 to TRBJ1-1; a possible D gene is TRBD1 (5 bases). Germline assignment: CDR1 MGHRA and CDR2 YSYEKL. Between the trimmed V and J ends, which lost 5 bases and 2 bases, there was a span of 15 bases. There are 15 residues in the CDR3. The CDR3 loop is CASSTRGSSNTEAFF. The CDR3 nucleotides read TGCGCCAGCAGCACTCGGGGGAGCTCTAACACTGAAGCTTTCTTT.

The rearrangement uses TRBV7-2 and TRBJ1-1; 7 nucleotides align to TRBD1. Germline lookup yields CDR1 SGHTA and CDR2 FQGNSA. There are 16 residues in the CDR3. V was clipped by 5 bases and J by 1 base; unmatched bases: 10. The CDR3 DNA is TGTGCCAGCAGCCCTGACCCTTACAGGGGGAACACTGAAGCTTTCTTT. Encoded protein: CASSPDPYRGNTEAFF.

The chain combines TRBV2 with TRBJ1-2, with 8 nucleotides matching TRBD1. J was trimmed by 4 bases and V by 6 bases; bases with no gene match: 10. Germline lookup yields CDR1 SNHLY and CDR2 FYNNEI. The CDR3 is made up of 15 amino acids. The CDR3 loop is CASRLQGGMSYGYTF. The DNA for the CDR3 is TGTGCCAGCAGGTTACAGGGGGGGATGTCCTATGGCTACACCTTC.

This sequence joins TRBV24-1 and TRBJ1-1, with 7 bases aligning to TRBD1. Germline CDR1 KGHDR, CDR2 SFDVKD. The CDR3 is 13 amino acids. J gave up 7 bases and V 7 bases, and 8 bases lay outside the gene matches. The CDR3 loop is CATRRGPLGEAFF. CDR3 nucleotides: TGTGCCACCAGGAGGGGGCCTTTGGGTGAAGCTTTCTTT.

The rearrangement joins TRBV19 to TRBJ2-4; unclear D gene. The CDR3 length is 17 residues. The ends were cut back, 3 bases at V and 6 bases at J, with 21 bases in the middle. The germline V gene encodes CDR1 LNHDA and CDR2 SQIVND (reference sequence). DNA of the CDR3: TGTGCCAGTAGTATTCTTCTCTTGGCCAGCGATTCAAACATTCAGTACTTC. This encodes CASSILLLASDSNIQYF.